This T cell receptor (beta chain) was observed in a study of tumor-infiltrating lymphocytes in primary liver carcinoma. Study information: The patients comprised men and women between the ages of 30 and 69 years.

Germline DNA was also extracted, and blood RNA was taken from unsorted whole blood. The investigators made TCR beta cDNA from approximately 0.5 ug total RNA, using a constant-region primer. Three rounds of nested multiplex PCR with slightly modified ARM-PCR produced TCR beta libraries. Two initial PCR rounds of about 10 cycles each paired TRBV1-TRBV30 forward primers with a C-beta reverse primer. In TCRdb, the multiplex PCR reads were re-called with MiXCR into one record per CDR3 protein. There are 300,000 to 350,000 distinct CDR3 sequences in the sample; about two thirds occur only once, and about 6.5% lies in the top ten. This clonotype showed up many times. Germline-derived CDR1 and CDR2 are GTSNPN and SVGIG (reference sequence). V lost 0 bases and J lost 5, with 11 bases in between. The CDR3 totals 14 residues.

The rearrangement joins TRBV30 to TRBJ1-3; no definite D call. The receptor was isolated from a man in his forties with primary liver carcinoma and hepatitis B virus infection. Sequenced material: peripheral blood. The CDR3 spells CAWSVGRKRNTIYF. The CDR3 nucleotides are TGTGCCTGGAGTGTGGGCAGAAAAAGAAACACCATATATTTT.